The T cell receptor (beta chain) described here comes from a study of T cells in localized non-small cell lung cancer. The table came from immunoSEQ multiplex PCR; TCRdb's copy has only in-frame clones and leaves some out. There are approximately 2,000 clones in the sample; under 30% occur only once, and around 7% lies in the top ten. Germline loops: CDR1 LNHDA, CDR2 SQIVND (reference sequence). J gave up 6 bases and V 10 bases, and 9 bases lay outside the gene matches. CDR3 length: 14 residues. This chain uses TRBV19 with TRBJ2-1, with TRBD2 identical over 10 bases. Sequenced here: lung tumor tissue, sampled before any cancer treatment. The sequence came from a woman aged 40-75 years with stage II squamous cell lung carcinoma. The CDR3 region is CATRSLAGSNEQFF. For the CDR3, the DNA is TGTGCCACCAGATCACTAGCGGGATCCAATGAGCAGTTCTTC.